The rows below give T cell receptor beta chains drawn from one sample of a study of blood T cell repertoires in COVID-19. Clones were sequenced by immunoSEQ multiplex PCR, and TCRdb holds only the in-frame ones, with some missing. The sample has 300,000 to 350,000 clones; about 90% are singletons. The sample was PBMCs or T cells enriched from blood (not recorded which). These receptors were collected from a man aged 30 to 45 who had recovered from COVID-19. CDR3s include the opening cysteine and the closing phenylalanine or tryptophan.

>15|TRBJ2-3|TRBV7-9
CASSLGDRLADTQYF
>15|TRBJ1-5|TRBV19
CASTPGGQWGVPQHF
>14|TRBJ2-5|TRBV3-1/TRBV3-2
CASSQQGSPETQYF
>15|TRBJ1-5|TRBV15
CATSTGAYSNQPQHF
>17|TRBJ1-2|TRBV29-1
CSVRSTGSVQQIYGYTF
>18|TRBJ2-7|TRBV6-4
CASRDFLGSFRQWDEQYF
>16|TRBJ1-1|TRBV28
CASSPGPQGSGTEAFF
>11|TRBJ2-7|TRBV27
CASRGGYEQYF
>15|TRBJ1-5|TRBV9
CASSVDRDGNQLQHF
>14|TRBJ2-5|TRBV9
CASSSPDRIETQYF
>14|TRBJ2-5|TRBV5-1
CASSTDRVGETQYF
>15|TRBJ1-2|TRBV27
CASRSGVMGNYGYTF
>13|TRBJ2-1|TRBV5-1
CASSLEARYEQFF
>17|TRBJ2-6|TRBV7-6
CASSRKQGEGGANVLTF
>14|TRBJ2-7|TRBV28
CASSLLGGPYEQYF
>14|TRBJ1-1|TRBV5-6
CASSLPHRGTEAFF
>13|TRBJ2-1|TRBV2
CARRDRGSTEQFF
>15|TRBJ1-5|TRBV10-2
CASSVETGGPQPQHF
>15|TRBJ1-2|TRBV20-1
CSASPAAGGYYGYTF
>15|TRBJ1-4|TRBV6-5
CASSYSGQSIEKLFF
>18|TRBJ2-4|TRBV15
CATSRDLYGTETKNIQYF
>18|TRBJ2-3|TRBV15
CATSRDKGQGPSGDTQYF
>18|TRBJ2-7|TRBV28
CASSFPKRWGQGFYEQYF
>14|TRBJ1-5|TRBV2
CASSEEQFNQPQHF
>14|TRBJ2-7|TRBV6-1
CASSEAGSAYEQYF
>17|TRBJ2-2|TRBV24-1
CATSDSRAAGFHGELFF
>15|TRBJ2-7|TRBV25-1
CASSDPGLTSHEQYF
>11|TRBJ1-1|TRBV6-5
CASKGGTEAFF
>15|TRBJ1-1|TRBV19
CASSPLGQRNTEAFF
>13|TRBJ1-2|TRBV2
CASSGTANYGYTF
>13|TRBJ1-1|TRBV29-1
CSVPTGSDTEAFF
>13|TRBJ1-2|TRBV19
CASSRGVDYGYTF
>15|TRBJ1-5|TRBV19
CASSWEVGGGQPQHF
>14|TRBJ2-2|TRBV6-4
CASSYRGETGELFF
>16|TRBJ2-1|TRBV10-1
CASSGGDRVFRDEQFF
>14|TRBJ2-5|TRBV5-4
CASSLQGAQETQYF
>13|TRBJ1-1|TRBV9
CASSVVPGEQAFF
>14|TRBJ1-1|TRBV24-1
CATSSPGRGAEAFF
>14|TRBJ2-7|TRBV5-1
CASRSGTGGYEQYF
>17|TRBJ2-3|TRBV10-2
CASSVGGGTPSTDTQYF
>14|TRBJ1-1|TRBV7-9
CATQLSGGNTEAFF
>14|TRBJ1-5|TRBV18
CASSPGQGGQPQHF
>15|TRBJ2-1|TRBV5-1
CASSFGGTGVGEQFF
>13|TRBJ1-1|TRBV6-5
CASTQGITREAFF
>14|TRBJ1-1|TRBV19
CASSQGLGNTEAFF
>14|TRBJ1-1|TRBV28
CASTPDSLNTEAFF
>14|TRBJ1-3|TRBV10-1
CASSDGDSGNTIYF
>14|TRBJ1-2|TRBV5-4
CASSEPNRGFGYTF
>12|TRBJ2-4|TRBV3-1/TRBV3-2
CASSHTPGIQYF
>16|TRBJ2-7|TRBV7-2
CASSLDVTESSYEQYF
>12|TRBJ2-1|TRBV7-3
CASSYLSETQFF
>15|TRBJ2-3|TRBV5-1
CASSLAGRDTDTQYF
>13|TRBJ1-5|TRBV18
CASSFQSNQPQHF
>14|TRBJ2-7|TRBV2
CASNGLVSSYEQYF
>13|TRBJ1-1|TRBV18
CASTSQGNTEAFF
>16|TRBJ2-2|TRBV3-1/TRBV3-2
CASSQNRAPNTGELFF
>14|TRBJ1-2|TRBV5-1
CASSTGQGFSGYTF